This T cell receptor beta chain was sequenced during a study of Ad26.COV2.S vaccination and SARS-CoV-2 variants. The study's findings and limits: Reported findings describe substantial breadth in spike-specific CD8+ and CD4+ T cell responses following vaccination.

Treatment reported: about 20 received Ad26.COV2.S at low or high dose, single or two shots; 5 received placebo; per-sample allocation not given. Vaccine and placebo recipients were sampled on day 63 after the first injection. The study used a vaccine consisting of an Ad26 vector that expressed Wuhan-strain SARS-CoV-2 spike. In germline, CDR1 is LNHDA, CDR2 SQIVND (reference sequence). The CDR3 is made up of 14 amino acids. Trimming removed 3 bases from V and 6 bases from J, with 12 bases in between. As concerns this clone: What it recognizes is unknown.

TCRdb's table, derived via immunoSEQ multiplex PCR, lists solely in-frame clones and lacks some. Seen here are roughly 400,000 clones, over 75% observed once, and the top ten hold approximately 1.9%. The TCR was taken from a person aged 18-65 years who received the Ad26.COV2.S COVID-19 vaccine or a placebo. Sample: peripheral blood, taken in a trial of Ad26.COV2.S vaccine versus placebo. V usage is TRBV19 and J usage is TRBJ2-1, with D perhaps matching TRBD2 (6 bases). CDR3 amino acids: CASSIHRDFNEQFF. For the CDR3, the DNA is TGTGCCAGTAGTATTCACCGGGACTTCAATGAGCAGTTCTTC.